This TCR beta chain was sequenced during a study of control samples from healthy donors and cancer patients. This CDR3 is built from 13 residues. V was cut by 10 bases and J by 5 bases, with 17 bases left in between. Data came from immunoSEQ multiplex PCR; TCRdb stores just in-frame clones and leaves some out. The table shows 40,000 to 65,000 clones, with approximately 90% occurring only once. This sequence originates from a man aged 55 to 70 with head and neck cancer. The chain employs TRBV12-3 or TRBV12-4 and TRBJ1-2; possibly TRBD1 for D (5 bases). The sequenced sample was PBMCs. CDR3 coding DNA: TGTGCCACCCGGGGACGGATGATTTATGGCTACACCTTC. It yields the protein CATRGRMIYGYTF.